What follows is one TCR beta chain and its context. What antigen it recognizes has not been identified. Per-base quality was not reported, and no clone a single base away is much larger than it. Another Seattle source contributed samples from volunteer blood donors who had recovered from COVID-19. The collaborating institutions used their own protocols to collect whole blood in K2EDTA tubes. For TCRbeta analysis, collaborators shipped samples in one of three forms: frozen whole blood, isolated PBMCs, or DNA extracted from either of those sample types. TCRbeta CDR3 regions were amplified from genomic DNA using the immunoSEQ Assay, a bias-controlled multiplex PCR. Processing in the source paper ran as follows. Nucleated cell counts per sample were estimated from amplification of reference gene primers within the assay. To quantify the absolute abundance of each unique TCRbeta CDR3 rearrangement, sequence reads were collapsed and filtered. For each sample, productive Simpson clonality was calculated as the square root of Simpson's diversity index across productive rearrangements. Not all clones reach the TCRdb copy of this immuneACCESS table, which keeps in-frame sequences only. Checked studies attribute under half of the gap to unresolved V genes and leave the rest unexplained. That table supplies the V and J calls and clone size; D and trimming were determined from the DNA. The table for this sample lists approximately 250,000 clones; 84% of them were counted only once. 2% to 2.5% of the sample goes to the ten largest clones.

As encoded in the germline V gene (reference sequence), CDR1 is SGHNT while CDR2 is YYREEE. From cysteine to phenylalanine, the CDR3 is 16 amino acids long. The retained sequence is limited to the CDR3, 48 bases, with the frame set at the first base. V is trimmed back by 5 bases and J by 7 bases, and the junction contains 13 bases that no gene match accounts for. The source of the sample is a study of blood T cell repertoires in COVID-19 (dated by TCRdb to the early 2020s). About the study as a whole: Samples covering the acute and convalescent phases of COVID-19 were provided by collaborators in the United States, Italy and Spain. Samples were obtained from the ongoing ImmuneRACE study (first 160 participants) and from over a thousand subjects provided by 6 global collaborators. The dataset comprised deeply sampled blood TCRbeta repertoires from subjects exposed to, actively infected with, or recovered from COVID-19. The prospective study material was composed of cDNA or gDNA derived from T cells, B-cell-depleted T cells, or PBMCs. Where available, HLA class I and class II types were obtained from metadata supplied by the sample provider rather than from assay-based typing. Sample metadata almost always included a de-identified subject ID, COVID-19 status, age in years and sex. The repertoires were made available in a free public database intended to serve as a resource for research on the immune response to SARS-CoV-2.

Summary of the overall study and its limitations: Clinical and demographic metadata were provided uncurated, with the amount varying by source and participant.

Sequencing was carried out using peripheral blood. The sequence came from a man aged 40-50 years who had recovered from COVID-19. This chain is built from TRBV5-4 and TRBJ2-4; a stretch of 9 junction bases matches TRBD1. CDR3 region: CASSSTGGAVGNIQYF. The sequenced DNA is TGTGCCAGCAGTTCAACAGGGGGCGCAGTGGGGAACATTCAGTACTTC. Full variable domain (CDR3 extended with the reference TRBV5-4 and TRBJ2-4 proteins): ETGVTQSPTHLIKTRGQQVTLRCSSQSGHNTVSWYQQALGQGPQFIFQYYREEENGRGNFPPRFSGLQFPNYSSELNVNALELDDSALYLCASSSTGGAVGNIQYFGAGTRLSVL.